These 27 T cell receptor beta chains were sequenced from one sample in a study of T-cell reconstitution after alpha-beta-depleted transplantation in children. For TCRbeta, the library was prepared with unique molecular identifiers. TCRdb ran MiXCR on the PCR reads and lists one entry per CDR3 protein. This table has a few hundred thousand distinct CDR3 sequences, about a tenth appearing once. The specimen comprised PBMCs from the stem cell graft donor, sampled from the stem cell graft. The receptors come from a human donor who donated a stem cell graft to a child with acute lymphoblastic leukemia.

This clonotype has only a few counts. The J gene is TRBJ2-7, the V gene TRBV7-2; a weak D match, TRBD1 (6 bases). Trimming removed 5 bases at V and 6 bases at J, with 20 bases between. Germline V CDR1 and CDR2: SGHTA, FQGNSA. The CDR3 loop spans 15 amino acids. This chain's CDR3 is CASSPMGQGIGEQYF. Written as DNA, the CDR3 is TGTGCCAGCAGCCCTATGGGGCAGGGGATAGGCGAGCAGTACTTC.

This clonotype has only a few counts. The chain has TRBV28 and TRBJ2-7; TRBD1 matches 8 bases. Germline CDR1 MDHEN, CDR2 SYDVKM. The CDR3 is made up of 12 amino acids. J gave up 4 bases and V 5 bases, and 1 base lay outside the gene matches. This CDR3 reads CASSNRGYEQYF. The CDR3 DNA reads as TGTGCCAGCAGTAACAGGGGGTACGAGCAGTACTTC.

In its sample, this clonotype was seen many times. V and J are TRBV18 and TRBJ1-3; D unclear. V was shortened by 8 bases and J by 0 bases, with 11 bases between the two germline ends. Germline CDR1 KGHSH, CDR2 LQKENI. This CDR3 has 14 amino acids. CDR3 nucleotides: TGTGCCAGCAGTCCCGGGAGCTCTGGAAACACCATATATTTT. Protein: CASSPGSSGNTIYF.

The chain couples TRBV7-9 to TRBJ2-5; D remains unclear. The CDR3 contains 15 residues. From germline, CDR1 is SEHNR and CDR2 FQNEAQ (reference sequence). The V end was cut by 0 bases, the J end by 7 bases, with 15 bases between. CDR3 residues: CASSLADPTEATQYF. CDR3 DNA sequence: TGTGCCAGCAGCTTAGCGGACCCAACCGAAGCGACCCAGTACTTC.

This chain joins TRBV18 and TRBJ1-6; D gene ambiguous. Germline V gene lookup returns CDR1 KGHSH and CDR2 LQKENI. Trimming removed 0 bases at V and 8 bases at J, with 11 bases between. This CDR3 spans 15 amino acids. CDR3 DNA sequence: TGTGCCAGCTCACCACCTTCCCTTACCGATTCACCCCTCCACTTT. As protein: CASSPPSLTDSPLHF. Full variable domain (remainder filled in from reference TRBV18 and TRBJ1-6): NAGVMQNPRHLVRRRGQEARLRCSPMKGHSHVYWYRQLPEEGLKFMVYLQKENIIDESGMPKERFSAEFPKEGPSILRIQQVVRGDSAAYFCASSPPSLTDSPLHFGNGTRLTVT.

This clonotype came up many times. This chain uses TRBV15 with TRBJ2-2; 8 positions match TRBD1. V shed 5 bases and J 6 bases; nucleotides not matched to a gene: 11. Germline CDR1 LNHNV, CDR2 YYDKDF (reference sequence). This CDR3 is 16 amino acids long. CDR3 nucleotide sequence: TGTGCCACCAGCCAAAATGACAGGGGAGTTTCCGGGGAGCTGTTTTTT. Its translation: CATSQNDRGVSGELFF.

This clonotype was seen ten or more times. V and J are TRBV20-1 and TRBJ2-3; no definite D call. Trimming stripped 4 bases from V and 2 bases from J, with 16 bases between. The CDR3 runs 15 residues. Per germline, CDR1 DFQATT and CDR2 SNEGSKA (reference sequence). For the CDR3, the DNA is TGCAGTGCTATCCCTCCGTCCGGAATCACAGATACGCAGTATTTT. Encoded protein: CSAIPPSGITDTQYF.

The gene calls are TRBV6-1 and TRBJ2-2; 9 nucleotides match TRBD2. V gave up 6 bases and J gave up 3 bases; unmatched junction bases: 2. The CDR3 covers 14 residues. CDR1 is MNHNS and CDR2 is SASEGT in the germline V gene. The CDR3 sequence is CASRAGGDTGELFF. In DNA, the CDR3 is TGTGCCAGCAGAGCGGGAGGAGACACCGGGGAGCTGTTTTTT.

The V call is TRBV7-9, the J call TRBJ2-7; weak D call: TRBD2 (5 bases). CDR1 SEHNR and CDR2 FQNEAQ come from the germline V gene (reference sequence). CDR3 length equals 15 residues. V lost 1 base and J lost 4, with 14 bases in between. The CDR3 nucleotides are TGTGCCAGCAGCTTAGATCCGAGGGATGGTTACGAGCAGTACTTC. This translates into CASSLDPRDGYEQYF.

The rearrangement links TRBV12-3 or TRBV12-4 to TRBJ2-7, with 10 positions matching TRBD2. V was pared by 9 bases and J by 3 bases, with 11 bases of the junction left unmatched. The CDR3 sequence is 15 residues long. CDR3 loop: CARVRKGLAFYEQYF. The CDR3 DNA reads as TGTGCCAGGGTCCGAAAGGGACTAGCGTTCTACGAGCAGTACTTC.

The genes are TRBV15 and TRBJ2-7, with 10 nucleotides matching TRBD2. Unmatched junction bases numbered 5, after V lost 2 bases and J lost 1 base. From germline, CDR1 is LNHNV and CDR2 YYDKDF (reference sequence). This CDR3 region has 16 residues. As DNA, the CDR3 is TGTGCCACCAGCAGACCCGGACTAGCGGTATCCTACGAGCAGTACTTC. Amino acid sequence: CATSRPGLAVSYEQYF.

A few counts support this clonotype. The rearrangement uses TRBV20-1 and TRBJ2-7, with 8 bases that match TRBD2. The trim removed 6 bases at V and 0 bases at J, leaving 10 bases unmatched. CDR3 length: 15 amino acids. Looked up from germline, CDR1 is DFQATT and CDR2 is SNEGSKA (reference sequence). The CDR3 sequence is CSATSTSGYSYEQYF. In DNA, the CDR3 is TGCAGTGCAACATCCACTAGCGGATACTCCTACGAGCAGTACTTC.

This clonotype was counted ten times or more. The chain recombines TRBV5-1 with TRBJ2-7; TRBD2 agrees at 12 bases. Germline CDR1 and CDR2: SGHRS and YFSETQ. This CDR3 has 15 residues. The junction had 8 bases not matched to a gene; V was cut back by 4 bases and J by 6 bases. CDR3 DNA sequence: TGCGCCAGCAGCCTGACTAGCGGGAGCCTGCTCGAGCAGTACTTC. Amino acids: CASSLTSGSLLEQYF.

This clonotype was detected ten times or more. The CDR3 sequence: CASSLVVGSQPQHF. The CDR3 DNA sequence: TGTGCCAGCAGTTTAGTGGTGGGGTCTCAGCCCCAGCATTTT. The genes are TRBV27 and TRBJ1-5; D not certain. This CDR3 region has 14 residues. V lost 2 bases and J 6 bases, leaving 11 bases between the germline ends. Germline CDR1 reads MNHEY; CDR2 reads SMNVEV (reference sequence).

This clonotype has a count of ten or more. The rearrangement links TRBV4-2 to TRBJ2-5; D possibly corresponds to TRBD2 (6 bases). V gave up 8 bases and J gave up 4 bases, with 23 bases separating them. The CDR3 is 16 amino acids. The germline CDR1 and CDR2 sequences are LGHNA and YNFKEQ. CDR3 protein: CASGRVVGGIVETQYF. DNA for the CDR3: TGTGCCAGCGGAAGAGTGGTCGGCGGGATAGTAGAGACCCAGTACTTC.

This clonotype came up many times. The gene calls are TRBV20-1 and TRBJ1-2, with 7 bases that match TRBD1. V trimming: 0 bases; J trimming: 8 bases; junction bases outside the gene matches: 9. This CDR3 comprises 14 residues. Germline V lookup: CDR1 DFQATT, CDR2 SNEGSKA (reference sequence). The CDR3 is CSARDPQGTRGYTF. The CDR3 DNA reads TGCAGTGCTAGAGACCCACAGGGGACAAGGGGCTACACCTTC.

There are a few counts of this clonotype. This chain links TRBV15 with TRBJ2-5; no definite D call. Germline assignment: CDR1 LNHNV and CDR2 YYDKDF (reference sequence). CDR3 length: 12 residues. The V and J ends lost 0 bases and 5 bases respectively, with 4 bases between them. CDR3 protein: CATSRDQETQYF. CDR3 DNA sequence: TGTGCCACCAGCAGAGATCAGGAGACCCAGTACTTC.

Many counts were recorded for this clonotype. The genes are TRBV27 and TRBJ2-1; 10 positions match TRBD2. This CDR3 has 14 amino acids. V was clipped by 8 bases and J by 8 bases; unmatched bases: 9. Germline V CDR1 and CDR2: MNHEY, SMNVEV (reference sequence). This chain's CDR3 is CASRNSGRFDEQFF. CDR3 nucleotides: TGTGCCAGCCGTAATAGCGGGAGGTTCGATGAGCAGTTCTTC.

This chain joins TRBV5-6 and TRBJ1-5; D possibly corresponds to TRBD1 (5 bases). V was cut by 0 bases and J by 7 bases, with 14 bases left in between. Germline CDR1 is SGHDT and CDR2 is YYEEEE. The CDR3 runs to 15 residues. CDR3 bases: TGTGCCAGCAGCTTGGCCGGGGCGCCTGGACAGCCCCAGCATTTT. This codes for CASSLAGAPGQPQHF.

In this sample, this clonotype turned up many times. The V and J genes are TRBV29-1 and TRBJ2-1; D is undetermined. V dropped 6 bases and J dropped 7 bases, with 13 bases sitting between them. The CDR3 has 12 amino acids. CDR1 and CDR2 (germline): SQVTM, ANQGSEA. Written as DNA, the CDR3 is TGCAGCGTCGGACGGCGGAGAAATGAGCAGTTCTTC. Translated, it gives CSVGRRRNEQFF.

This clonotype was detected many times. V usage is TRBV7-9 and J usage is TRBJ1-2; possible D gene TRBD1, 5 bases. There are 16 residues in the CDR3. The germline V and J ends were trimmed by 5 bases and 0 bases, with 16 bases remaining between them. Germline CDR1 and CDR2: SEHNR and FQNEAQ (reference sequence). The CDR3 DNA reads as TGTGCCAGCAGCCTTTCGGGCGCGGGGCCTAACTATGGCTACACCTTC. As protein: CASSLSGAGPNYGYTF. Combining the CDR3 with reference TRBV7-9 and TRBJ1-2 gives the whole variable domain DTGVSQNPRHKITKRGQNVTFRCDPISEHNRLYWYRQTLGQGPEFLTYFQNEAQLEKSRLLSDRFSAERPKGSFSTLEIQRTEQGDSAMYLCASSLSGAGPNYGYTFGSGTRLTVV.

This clonotype was observed a handful of times. The chain is built from TRBV20-1 and TRBJ2-1; TRBD1 agrees at 10 bases. V lost 5 bases to trimming and J lost 7 bases; unmatched junction nucleotides: 8. CDR1 and CDR2 from the germline V gene are DFQATT and SNEGSKA (reference sequence). This CDR3 spans 14 amino acids. Here the CDR3 reads CSAEGQGVPNEQFF. The CDR3 DNA reads TGCAGTGCTGAAGGACAGGGGGTTCCGAATGAGCAGTTCTTC.

This chain uses TRBV7-6 with TRBJ2-7; maybe TRBD2 (6 bases). V shed 2 bases and J shed 6 bases, with 8 bases lying between them. This CDR3 spans 12 amino acids. The germline CDR1 and CDR2 sequences are SGHVS and FNYEAQ. The CDR3 DNA reads TGTGCCAGCAGCTTAACGGGGGTCGAGCAGTACTTC. Its protein product is CASSLTGVEQYF.

This rearrangement joins TRBV15 to TRBJ2-3, with D uncertain. The CDR3 is 16 residues long. The V end was cut by 0 bases, the J end by 2 bases, with 12 bases between. Per the germline V gene, CDR1 is LNHNV and CDR2 is YYDKDF (reference sequence). The CDR3 DNA reads as TGTGCCACCAGCAGAGATTACAGCGATGACACAGATACGCAGTATTTT. Amino acid sequence: CATSRDYSDDTDTQYF.

The V and J genes are TRBV3-1 and TRBJ2-6; 13 bases agree with TRBD2. The germline V gene encodes CDR1 LGHDT and CDR2 YNNKEL (reference sequence). Trimming cost V 4 bases and J 1 base; bases outside gene matches: 7. CDR3 size: 19 residues. The CDR3 sequence is CASSPGLAGVESGANVLTF. CDR3 bases: TGTGCCAGCAGCCCTGGACTAGCGGGAGTTGAGTCTGGGGCCAACGTCCTGACTTTC.

The rearrangement links TRBV7-9 to TRBJ2-7; TRBD1 aligns across 7 bases. Germline V CDR1 and CDR2: SEHNR, FQNEAQ (reference sequence). V dropped 5 bases and J dropped 0; count of bases not matched to a gene: 4. This CDR3 region has 14 residues. The CDR3 is CASSQRQGSYEQYF. Written as DNA, the CDR3 is TGTGCCAGCAGCCAGCGACAGGGCTCCTACGAGCAGTACTTC.

This clonotype was seen a handful of times. The rearrangement links TRBV7-9 to TRBJ2-7; TRBD2 matches 7 bases. There are 16 residues in the CDR3. Germline CDR1 SEHNR, CDR2 FQNEAQ (reference sequence). V dropped 4 bases and J dropped 7; count of bases not matched to a gene: 16. CDR3 DNA: TGTGCCAGCAGCTCGACTTGGGGGGGAGATTTGGGTGAGCAGTACTTC. Protein sequence: CASSSTWGGDLGEQYF.